Below are 22 T cell receptor beta chains sequenced from a single sample in a study of control samples from healthy donors and cancer patients. The repertoire was sequenced with immunoSEQ multiplex PCR; TCRdb's copy has only in-frame clones and lacks some. The sample lists about 150,000 clones, almost 90% seen once, with approximately 1.8% in the top ten. The sequencing sample was made of blood. Receptors originate from a man younger than 35 in good health.

The chain joins TRBV5-4 to TRBJ1-2; 9 bases are shared with TRBD1. CDR1 and CDR2 from the germline V gene are SGHNT and YYREEE (reference sequence). CDR3 length equals 14 residues. The junction had 6 bases not matched to a gene; V was cut back by 4 bases and J by 5 bases. CDR3 loop: CASSPGQGEYGYTF. CDR3 nucleotide sequence: TGTGCCAGCAGCCCGGGACAGGGAGAATATGGCTACACCTTC.

This clone was observed once. The chain has TRBV7-2 and TRBJ2-5; 8 positions match TRBD2. Germline V gene lookup returns CDR1 SGHTA and CDR2 FQGNSA. The CDR3 spans 16 residues. V was pared by 5 bases and J by 2 bases, with 10 bases of the junction left unmatched. CDR3 nucleotides: TGTGCCAGCAGCCCCCCAACGGGGGGGCCTCAAGAGACCCAGTACTTC. Protein: CASSPPTGGPQETQYF. Filled out from reference TRBV7-2 and TRBJ2-5, the complete variable domain reads GAGVSQSPSNKVTEKGKDVELRCDPISGHTALYWYRQSLGQGLEFLIYFQGNSAPDKSGLPSDRFSAERTGGSVSTLTIQRTQQEDSAVYLCASSPPTGGPQETQYFGPGTRLLVL.

The rearrangement links TRBV7-9 to TRBJ2-5, with D unclear. Germline values: CDR1 SEHNR, CDR2 FQNEAQ (reference sequence). V lost 4 bases, J lost 5 bases, and 8 bases lay in between. The CDR3 totals 12 residues. CDR3 DNA: TGTGCCAGCAGCTCGAGGATTGAGACCCAGTACTTC. It encodes CASSSRIETQYF.

V gene TRBV5-1 combines with J gene TRBJ2-3; D remains unclear. V lost 1 base, J lost 0 bases, and 12 bases lay in between. The CDR3 totals 16 residues. The V gene's germline CDR1 is SGHRS and CDR2 YFSETQ. In DNA, the CDR3 is TGCGCCAGCAGCTTGCTAACAGCGACTAGCACAGATACGCAGTATTTT. It translates to CASSLLTATSTDTQYF.

With respect to this clone: The same CDR3 also results from other DNA sequences found in this sample. V is TRBV28 and J is TRBJ1-1; tentative D call: TRBD1 (6 bases). The ends were cut back, 2 bases at V and 1 base at J, with 8 bases in the middle. The CDR3 totals 14 residues. The germline V gene has CDR1 MDHEN and CDR2 SYDVKM. This CDR3 is CASSLQGRNTEAFF. Here the CDR3 DNA reads TGTGCCAGCAGTTTACAGGGGAGGAACACTGAAGCTTTCTTT.

V is TRBV6-2 or TRBV6-3 and J is TRBJ1-1, with 10 bases lining up with TRBD1. The CDR3 contains 18 residues. The germline CDR1 and CDR2 sequences are MNHEY and SVGEGT. V lost 2 bases, J lost 0 bases, and 9 bases stayed unmatched. The CDR3 spells CASSYLRDRGFVNTEAFF. CDR3 nucleotide sequence: TGTGCCAGCAGTTACCTCCGGGACAGGGGTTTCGTGAACACTGAAGCTTTCTTT.

This rearrangement joins TRBV3-1 (or the pseudogene TRBV3-2) to TRBJ2-5; 8 bases map to TRBD1. Trimming removed 0 bases from V and 0 bases from J; junction bases left unmatched: 6. There are 17 residues in the CDR3. Germline values: CDR1 LGHDT, CDR2 YNNKEL (reference sequence). CDR3 sequence reads: CASSQDRGLANQETQYF. The CDR3 DNA follows: TGTGCCAGCAGCCAAGACAGGGGGCTAGCGAACCAAGAGACCCAGTACTTC.

The chain is built from TRBV5-1 and TRBJ2-2; D unclear. The CDR3 contains 14 residues. V gave up 0 bases and J gave up 1 base, with 4 bases separating them. Germline V lookup: CDR1 SGHRS, CDR2 YFSETQ. CDR3 in amino acids: CASSLGQNTGELFF. CDR3 DNA: TGCGCCAGCAGCTTGGGACAGAACACCGGGGAGCTGTTTTTT.

V usage is TRBV7-2 and J usage is TRBJ2-7, with 7 bases that match TRBD1. CDR1 and CDR2 from the germline V gene are SGHTA and FQGNSA. The CDR3 runs to 16 residues. The J segment lost 0 bases and the V segment lost 4 bases, leaving 9 bases of the junction unmatched. As DNA, the CDR3 is TGTGCCAGCAGCTCTACTACAGGGGTCCTCTCCTACGAGCAGTACTTC. Protein product: CASSSTTGVLSYEQYF.

The chain uses TRBV4-3 and TRBJ2-5; 11 nucleotides agree with TRBD2. CDR3 size: 16 residues. Germline CDR1 is LGHNA and CDR2 is YSLEER. Germline trimming cut 0 bases from V and 3 bases from J; bases unmatched to any gene: 3. CDR3 sequence reads: CASSQDPTSGEETQYF. For the CDR3, the DNA is TGCGCCAGCAGCCAAGATCCGACTAGCGGGGAAGAGACCCAGTACTTC.

V usage is TRBV7-9 and J usage is TRBJ1-5; D remains unclear. The germline V gene has CDR1 SEHNR and CDR2 FQNEAQ (reference sequence). The CDR3 runs to 12 residues. Trimming removed 6 bases at V and 5 bases at J, with 8 bases between. The CDR3 here is CASSLMDQPQHF. The CDR3 DNA sequence: TGTGCCAGCAGTCTAATGGATCAGCCCCAGCATTTT.

This chain uses TRBV28 with TRBJ2-1, with D maybe TRBD1 (5 bases). In germline, CDR1 is MDHEN, CDR2 SYDVKM. CDR3 length: 15 residues. Trimming took 5 bases from V and 0 from J, leaving 11 bases between them. CDR3 amino acids: CASSAQRGSYNEQFF. The CDR3 region has the DNA TGTGCCAGCAGTGCCCAAAGGGGCTCCTACAATGAGCAGTTCTTC.

This chain links TRBV28 with TRBJ1-5; 10 positions agree with TRBD1. The CDR3 runs to 13 residues. Germline loops: CDR1 MDHEN, CDR2 SYDVKM. V dropped 4 bases and J dropped 9; count of bases not matched to a gene: 3. This CDR3 is CASSSGQGWPQHF. The DNA for the CDR3 is TGTGCCAGCAGTTCGGGACAGGGGTGGCCCCAGCATTTT. Full variable domain (outside the CDR3, taken from reference TRBV28 and TRBJ1-5): DVKVTQSSRYLVKRTGEKVFLECVQDMDHENMFWYRQDPGLGLRLIYFSYDVKMKEKGDIPEGYSVSREKKERFSLILESASTNQTSMYLCASSSGQGWPQHFGDGTRLSIL.

This chain connects TRBV11-3 to TRBJ2-5; TRBD2 matches at 12 bases. Germline CDR1 reads SGHNT; CDR2 reads YENEEA. The CDR3 runs to 19 residues. V was clipped by 0 bases and J by 2 bases; unmatched bases: 10. CDR3 bases: TGTGCCAGCAGCTTAGAACTAGCGGGGGGCCGACGTACTCAAGAGACCCAGTACTTC. Protein sequence: CASSLELAGGRRTQETQYF. Drawing the rest from reference TRBV11-3 and TRBJ2-5, the complete variable domain is EAGVVQSPRYKIIEKKQPVAFWCNPISGHNTLYWYLQNLGQGPELLIRYENEEAVDDSQLPKDRFSAERLKGVDSTLKIQPAELGDSAVYLCASSLELAGGRRTQETQYFGPGTRLLVL.

The chain carries TRBV6-1 and TRBJ1-6; a possible D gene is TRBD1 (5 bases). CDR1 is MNHNS and CDR2 is SASEGT in the germline V gene. V lost 2 bases to trimming and J lost 7 bases, with 12 bases between them. The CDR3 totals 15 residues. CDR3 protein: CASSERGQGNSPLHF. For the CDR3, the DNA is TGTGCCAGCAGTGAAAGGGGCCAAGGGAATTCACCCCTCCACTTT.

For this clone: The same CDR3 also results from other DNA sequences found in this sample. CDR3 nucleotides: TGTGCCTGGAGTGTACAGGGCAATCAGCCCCAGCATTTT. It translates to CAWSVQGNQPQHF. The chain recombines TRBV30 with TRBJ1-5; a possible D gene is TRBD1 (5 bases). Trimming removed 0 bases from V and 2 bases from J, with 5 bases in between. Germline assignment: CDR1 GTSNPN and CDR2 SVGIG (reference sequence). The CDR3 is 13 residues long.

This clone was recorded once. The CDR3 DNA sequence: TGTGCCAGCAGTTTTGGGGGGTCAACGCCCCAGCATTTT. It translates to CASSFGGSTPQHF. V gene TRBV5-6 combines with J gene TRBJ1-5, with D perhaps TRBD1 (5 bases). The germline gives CDR1 SGHDT, CDR2 YYEEEE. This CDR3 has 13 residues. V dropped 5 bases and J dropped 9 bases, with 15 bases sitting between them.

The table lists this clone with a few counts. The genes are TRBV28 and TRBJ1-5; TRBD1 agrees at 7 bases. Unmatched junction bases numbered 6, after V lost 3 bases and J lost 4 bases. This CDR3 is built from 15 residues. In germline, CDR1 is MDHEN, CDR2 SYDVKM. The CDR3 DNA reads TGTGCCAGCAGTTTGGAGGGGGCGCGAAATCAGCCCCAGCATTTT. Its translation is CASSLEGARNQPQHF. Full variable domain (remainder filled in from reference TRBV28 and TRBJ1-5): DVKVTQSSRYLVKRTGEKVFLECVQDMDHENMFWYRQDPGLGLRLIYFSYDVKMKEKGDIPEGYSVSREKKERFSLILESASTNQTSMYLCASSLEGARNQPQHFGDGTRLSIL.

The J gene is TRBJ1-4, the V gene TRBV5-6; 7 bases match TRBD1. With V trimmed by 2 bases and J by 8 bases, 9 bases remained unmatched. CDR3 length: 15 amino acids. The germline V gene has CDR1 SGHDT and CDR2 YYEEEE. CDR3 nucleotide sequence: TGTGCCAGCAGCTTCGGAACAGGGGTTGGCGAAAAACTGTTTTTT. This codes for CASSFGTGVGEKLFF.

The chain uses TRBV28 and TRBJ2-3, with 8 nucleotides matching TRBD1. Germline loops: CDR1 MDHEN, CDR2 SYDVKM. Trimming took 6 bases from V and 6 from J; bases not matched to a gene: 8. The CDR3 has 14 amino acids. CDR3 nucleotide sequence: TGTGCCAGCAGCCCACAGGGGGACGAGGATACGCAGTATTTT. Its translation is CASSPQGDEDTQYF.

This clone was recorded once. This sequence joins TRBV7-3 and TRBJ1-2; no reliable D call. This CDR3 contains 13 residues. Germline V CDR1 and CDR2: SGHTA, FQGTGA. Between the trimmed V and J ends, which lost 2 bases and 2 bases, there was a span of 6 bases. The CDR3 DNA reads as TGTGCCAGCAGCTTACTGAACAACTATGGCTACACCTTC. Protein: CASSLLNNYGYTF. Drawing the rest from reference TRBV7-3 and TRBJ1-2, the complete variable domain is GAGVSQTPSNKVTEKGKYVELRCDPISGHTALYWYRQSLGQGPEFLIYFQGTGAADDSGLPNDRFFAVRPEGSVSTLKIQRTERGDSAVYLCASSLLNNYGYTFGSGTRLTVV.

This chain uses TRBV18 with TRBJ2-1; the D is unclear. CDR3 length: 11 amino acids. In germline, CDR1 is KGHSH, CDR2 LQKENI. Trimming cost V 6 bases and J 8 bases, with 8 bases left between them. Here the CDR3 reads CASSPGYEQFF. CDR3 bases: TGTGCCAGCTCGCCTGGCTATGAGCAGTTCTTC.